The 5 T cell receptor beta chains below all came from one sample that was sequenced in a study of vaccination and CD4 T cells after COVID-19. The sample's treatment: roughly ten-day PBMC culture with coronavirus spike peptide pools or control peptides (ViraFEST assay). These receptors are not linked to any known antigen. Researchers used the Oncomine TCR Beta short-read assay to sequence DNA from cultured CD4+ T cells. TCRdb processed the PCR reads anew with MiXCR; each CDR3 protein has one entry. This table holds approximately 9,000 distinct CDR3 sequences, 66% found once. Sequencing was done on a sample of CD4+ T cells from blood, cultured in vitro. Receptors originate from a human donor who had recovered from COVID-19.

J is TRBJ1-1 and V is TRBV10-1, with a possible D match to TRBD1 (6 bases). V was shortened by 7 bases and J by 4 bases, with 16 bases between the two germline ends. Germline V lookup: CDR1 WNHNN, CDR2 SYGVQD (reference sequence). The CDR3 has 14 residues. Written as DNA, the CDR3 is TGCGCCAGCACCCGGAGCACCAGGGGCACTGAAGCTTTCTTT. This gives the protein CASTRSTRGTEAFF.

The genes are TRBV7-2 and TRBJ1-5; TRBD1 matches at 8 bases. Germline CDR1 is SGHTA and CDR2 is FQGNSA. The CDR3 extends over 13 amino acids. The V gene end was trimmed by 5 bases and the J gene end by 6 bases; junction bases not matched to a gene: 3. CDR3: CASSLGQGQPQHF. DNA for the CDR3: TGTGCCAGCAGCCTAGGACAGGGTCAGCCCCAGCATTTT.

CDR3 nucleotide sequence: TGTGCCAGCAGCTTTGGAGATGGGAACACTGAAGCTTTCTTT. Translating it yields CASSFGDGNTEAFF. The V and J genes are TRBV5-4 and TRBJ1-1, with D unresolved. CDR1 and CDR2 (germline): SGHNT, YYREEE (reference sequence). The CDR3 is made up of 14 amino acids. Trimming pared 2 bases from V and 1 base from J, leaving 9 bases between.

The chain employs TRBV10-3 and TRBJ1-1; tentative D call: TRBD1 (5 bases). This CDR3 has 14 amino acids. Per germline, CDR1 ENHRY and CDR2 SYGVKD. Trimming shortened V by 10 bases and J by 1 base, and 16 bases separated the two germline ends. CDR3 in DNA: TGTGCCACGCGCTCCGGGACGGGGAACACTGAAGCTTTCTTT. Translating it yields CATRSGTGNTEAFF.

The CDR3 loop is CASSSRWAPTYNSPLHF. The CDR3 DNA reads TGTGCCAGTAGTTCCCGGTGGGCTCCGACTTATAATTCACCCCTCCACTTT. The chain carries TRBV19 and TRBJ1-6; D remains ambiguous. Germline values: CDR1 LNHDA, CDR2 SQIVND (reference sequence). The CDR3 length is 17 residues. The V end lost 5 bases, the J end lost 4 bases, and 18 bases lay between the germline ends.